This TCR beta chain was recorded in a study of beta chain features in type 1 diabetes. Study-level points and caveats: VDJ junctions sequenced from type 1 diabetes patients showed fewer insertions and more deletions. TCRB CDR3 length was moderately but significantly reduced in all four CD4+ subsets of Type 1 diabetes patients.

This clone showed up just a few times. The antigen is not known. Reverse transcription of all isolated RNA meant that expressed TCRB transcripts were sequenced. Assay used: immunoSEQ multiplex PCR; TCRdb lists only in-frame clones, some missing. Of 250,000 to 300,000 clones in the sample, roughly a quarter were seen once. Sequencing input: naive CD4+ T cells from blood. The receptor was derived from a woman in her twenties or thirties with type 1 diabetes.

CDR3: CSAGVETQYF. The CDR3 nucleotides are TGCAGTGCCGGGGTGGAGACCCAGTACTTC. The chain links TRBV20-1 to TRBJ2-5; the D gene is possibly TRBD2 (5 bases). This CDR3 is built from 10 residues. Germline CDR1 is DFQATT and CDR2 is SNEGSKA (reference sequence). With 6 bases removed from V and 5 bases from J, the gap between germline ends came to 7 bases.